This T cell receptor (beta chain) was obtained from a study of OX40 agonist ivuxolimab in advanced cancers. Study as a whole: Three patients got partial responses; one had hepatocellular carcinoma and two had cutaneous melanoma. Overall study results and limits: Fewer expanded clones were found on average in CD4+ than in CD8+ T cells.

As for this clone: Its specificity is not known.

Data came from immunoSEQ multiplex PCR; TCRdb stores just in-frame clones and leaves some out. The sample records roughly 43,000 clones, roughly nine tenths being singletons. Germline V lookup: CDR1 SNHLY, CDR2 FYNNEI. The CDR3 runs 13 residues. Losses at the gene ends were 5 bases for V and 6 bases for J; bases not matched to a gene: 6. Source: CD4+ or CD8+ T cells sorted from blood, taken in a trial of the OX40 agonist ivuxolimab. This TCR derives from an adult with an advanced solid tumor such as melanoma, head and neck, liver or kidney cancer. The V gene is TRBV2, the J gene TRBJ2-7, with TRBD2 identical over 8 bases. CDR3 in DNA: TGTGCCAGCAGTCCGGGGGGGGGTGCCGAGCAGTACTTC. It codes for CASSPGGGAEQYF.